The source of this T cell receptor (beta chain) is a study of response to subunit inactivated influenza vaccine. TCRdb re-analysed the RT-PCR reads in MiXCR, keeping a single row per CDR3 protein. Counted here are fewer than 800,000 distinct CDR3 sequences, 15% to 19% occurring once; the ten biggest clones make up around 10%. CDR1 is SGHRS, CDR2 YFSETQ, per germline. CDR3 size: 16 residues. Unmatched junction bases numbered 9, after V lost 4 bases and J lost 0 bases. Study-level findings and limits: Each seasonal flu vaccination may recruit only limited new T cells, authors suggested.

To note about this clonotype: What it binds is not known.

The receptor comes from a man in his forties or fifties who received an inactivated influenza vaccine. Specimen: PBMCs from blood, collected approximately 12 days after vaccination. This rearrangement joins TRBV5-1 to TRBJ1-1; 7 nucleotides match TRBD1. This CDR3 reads CASSPGDRVLNTEAFF. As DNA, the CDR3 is TGCGCCAGCAGCCCCGGAGACAGGGTATTGAACACTGAAGCTTTCTTT.